These 9 T cell receptor beta chains originate from one sample sequenced in a study of blood T cell repertoires in COVID-19. Here immunoSEQ multiplex PCR was the method, and the copy in TCRdb shows in-frame clones only, minus some. The sample records 90,000 to 120,000 clones, 84% being singletons. The sequenced sample consisted of peripheral blood. Every receptor here comes from a human donor in a cohort sampled during active COVID-19.

This chain links TRBV9 with TRBJ2-2, with TRBD1 as a possible D gene (5 bases). The V end was cut by 1 base, the J end by 0 bases, with 10 bases between. The CDR3 is made up of 16 amino acids. Germline V gene data show CDR1 as SGDLS and CDR2 as YYNGEE. The CDR3 protein is CASSVLQATNTGELFF. CDR3 DNA: TGTGCCAGCAGCGTATTACAGGCGACGAACACCGGGGAGCTGTTTTTT.

In its sample, this clone was seen once. The V and J genes are TRBV9 and TRBJ1-1, with D hard to call. Trimming shortened V by 0 bases and J by 1 base, and 4 bases separated the two germline ends. Per germline, CDR1 SGDLS and CDR2 YYNGEE. The CDR3 extends over 13 amino acids. CDR3 sequence: CASSVEQNTEAFF. In DNA form, the CDR3 reads TGTGCCAGCAGCGTAGAACAGAACACTGAAGCTTTCTTT.

This sequence joins TRBV28 and TRBJ2-2; unclear D gene. The CDR3 length is 12 residues. Trimming removed 4 bases at V and 5 bases at J, with 5 bases between. Germline V CDR1 and CDR2: MDHEN, SYDVKM. The CDR3, as DNA: TGTGCCAGCAGTTCTGTGACCGGGGAGCTGTTTTTT. Translating gives CASSSVTGELFF.

The chain combines TRBV10-3 with TRBJ1-2; a weak D match, TRBD1 (5 bases). V dropped 0 bases and J dropped 7 bases, with 15 bases sitting between them. This CDR3 has 15 amino acids. Looked up from germline, CDR1 is ENHRY and CDR2 is SYGVKD. CDR3 loop: CAISESRPGKVGYTF. In DNA, the CDR3 is TGTGCCATCAGTGAGTCCCGGCCAGGGAAGGTTGGCTACACCTTC.

V and J are TRBV10-3 and TRBJ1-2; 7 nucleotides match TRBD1. The CDR3 has 16 residues. With 2 bases clipped from V and 4 bases from J, the junction kept 10 bases outside the gene matches. CDR1 is ENHRY and CDR2 is SYGVKD in the germline V gene. CDR3 sequence: CAISEGGTVSVYGYTF. CDR3 DNA sequence: TGTGCCATCAGTGAGGGCGGGACAGTATCCGTCTATGGCTACACCTTC.

J is TRBJ1-2 and V is TRBV5-4; 7 bases align to TRBD1. Germline values: CDR1 SGHNT, CDR2 YYREEE (reference sequence). With 3 bases clipped from V and 6 bases from J, the junction kept 14 bases outside the gene matches. The CDR3 sequence is 16 residues long. The CDR3: CASSSLTDRVMDGYTF. Written as DNA, the CDR3 is TGTGCCAGCAGCTCCCTAACCGACAGGGTGATGGATGGCTACACCTTC.

The chain employs TRBV6-5 and TRBJ1-1; a weak D match, TRBD1 (5 bases). CDR3 length: 13 amino acids. Germline lookup yields CDR1 MNHEY and CDR2 SVGAGI. V was shortened by 8 bases and J by 0 bases, with 10 bases between the two germline ends. In DNA, the CDR3 is TGTGCCAGCTCTGACAGCATGAACACTGAAGCTTTCTTT. It specifies CASSDSMNTEAFF.

This chain connects TRBV5-1 to TRBJ2-5, with unresolved D. CDR3 length: 14 residues. The V gene lost 2 bases and the J gene lost 2 bases, with 10 bases spanning the gap. Germline-derived CDR1 and CDR2 are SGHRS and YFSETQ. In DNA form, the CDR3 reads TGCGCCAGCAGCTTTTCCAACGGGCAAGAGACCCAGTACTTC. It is translated as CASSFSNGQETQYF.

The chain joins TRBV11-2 to TRBJ1-2, with TRBD1 identical over 10 bases. There are 14 residues in the CDR3. The J segment lost 10 bases and the V segment lost 0 bases, leaving 5 bases of the junction unmatched. CDR1 and CDR2 from the germline V gene are SGHAT and FQNNGV. The CDR3 sequence is CASSLDGTGVYYTF. CDR3 nucleotides: TGTGCCAGCAGCTTAGACGGGACAGGGGTTTACTACACCTTC. The full variable domain, rest sourced from reference TRBV11-2 and TRBJ1-2, is EAGVAQSPRYKIIEKRQSVAFWCNPISGHATLYWYQQILGQGPKLLIQFQNNGVVDDSQLPKDRFSAERLKGVDSTLKIQPAKLEDSAVYLCASSLDGTGVYYTFGSGTRLTVV.